This T cell receptor (beta chain) derives from a study of memory CD4+ T cells and cytomegalovirus serostatus (dated by TCRdb to about 2019). At the level of the whole study: The 33 healthy Belgian adults in the cohort included 9 who were CMV seropositive and roughly 25 who were CMV seronegative. The study sequenced CD4+ memory TCRbeta repertoires of a Belgian cohort with known cytomegalovirus serostatus to replicate a published TCR-based CMV serostatus classifier.

From a lookup of the germline V gene (reference sequence), CDR1 and CDR2 are DFQATT and SNEGSKA. Including the terminal cysteine and phenylalanine, the CDR3 comprises 11 residues. The entry retains the CDR3 DNA only, 33 bases that are in frame from base 1. The germline ends are 10 bases apart after V is trimmed by 6 bases and J by 5 bases. The paper's findings and limits, for the study overall: Only CD4+CD45RO+ memory cells were sequenced, in contrast to the original study, which included naive and memory CD4+ and CD8+ populations. The results were interpreted as suggesting that the CMV-associated TCR signature is mostly present in the CD4+ memory repertoire. Among the 164 previously reported CMV-associated TCRbeta sequences, roughly 68 showed up in the CD4+ memory repertoires, with each one found in between one and five individuals. On the Belgian cohort, the classifier based on the original framework reached a median bootstrapped AUC of approximately 0.94, with a 95% CI of 0.76-1.00. For CMV serostatus prediction, a median bootstrapped AUC of 0.95 was reached with the original framework, and a median bootstrapped AUC of approximately 0.89 was reached with a US-trained random forest.

With respect to this clone: Its target antigen remains unknown. No much larger clone is present one base from it, and per-base qualities are unavailable.

Genomic DNA was extracted from sorted cells with the Quick-DNA Microprep Kit. Amplification of TCRbeta DNA was done with the immunoSEQ hsTCRbeta kit, following the protocol from the manufacturer. TCRbeta libraries were sequenced on an Illumina MiSeq instrument. Turning to the authors' computational methods: Once out-of-frame sequences had been removed, some 2 million distinct TCRbeta sequences were left, which works out to an average of about 67,000 per individual. Each individual was scored according to the count of 150 or so previously reported CMV-associated TCRbeta sequences and the total productive distinct TCRbeta count. A beta-binomial model was reimplemented in Python, and random forests from scikit-learn, run with default parameters, were trained on data from the US cohort. Classifier performance on the Belgian cohort was summarized as median AUC with percentile confidence intervals calculated over 10,000 bootstrap iterations. What TCRdb holds here is the immuneACCESS table cut down to in-frame rearrangements. Part of the clones is not present; checked against another copy, under half of the missing clones reflect an unresolved V gene, and the others are unexplained. That table gives V, J and clone size, and the DNA gave D and trimming. This sample gives about 59,000 clones in total; about 81% of them show up just once. Around 1% of the sample goes to the ten largest clones.

A FACSAria II was used to sort memory CD4+ T cells, defined as single viable CD3+CD4+CD8-CD45RO+ cells. CMV serostatus was determined with a Roche Elecsys assay detecting serum IgG against CMV pp150, pp28, p38 and p52. After the samples were thawed, total CD4+ T cells were enriched through positive selection using CD4 magnetic microbeads. The samples came from a separate study whose specific focus was interrogating the CD4+ T cell memory repertoire. Peripheral blood mononuclear cells were isolated and cryopreserved according to standard operating procedures, and serum was stored at -80 degrees C. Staining used CD3-PerCP (BW264/56), CD4-APC (RPA-T4), CD45RO-PE (UCHT1) and CD8-Pacific Orange (3B5) antibodies, with Sytox blue excluding non-viable cells.

Here the chain combines TRBV20-1 and TRBJ2-5; the D gene identity is not certain. The sequencing input was memory CD4+ T cells from blood. The sequence came from an adult in good health and CMV-seronegative. The CDR3 protein sequence reads: CSAPRVETQYF. The base sequence is TGCAGTGCGCCTAGAGTCGAGACCCAGTACTTC.